This T cell receptor beta chain came from a study of blood T cell repertoires in COVID-19. Study as a whole: Acute and convalescent COVID-19 specimens originated in the United States, Italy and Spain.

Libraries were prepared by immunoSEQ multiplex PCR; TCRdb keeps only in-frame clonotypes and omits some of them. The sample has around 250,000 clones; 86% are singletons. The CDR3 sequence is 14 residues long. With 3 bases removed from V and 2 bases from J, the gap between germline ends came to 9 bases. Germline V gene lookup returns CDR1 LNHDA and CDR2 SQIVND (reference sequence). The chain joins TRBV19 to TRBJ2-3, with a tentative D call TRBD2 (6 bases). This TCR came from a man between 18 and 29 years old with active or convalescent COVID-19. The specimen was peripheral blood. The CDR3 loop reads CASSMAGITDTQYF. The CDR3 region has the DNA TGTGCCAGTAGTATGGCGGGGATCACAGATACGCAGTATTTT. Combining the CDR3 with reference TRBV19 and TRBJ2-3 gives the whole variable domain DGGITQSPKYLFRKEGQNVTLSCEQNLNHDAMYWYRQDPGQGLRLIYYSQIVNDFQKGDIAEGYSVSREKKESFPLTVTSAQKNPTAFYLCASSMAGITDTQYFGPGTRLTVL.